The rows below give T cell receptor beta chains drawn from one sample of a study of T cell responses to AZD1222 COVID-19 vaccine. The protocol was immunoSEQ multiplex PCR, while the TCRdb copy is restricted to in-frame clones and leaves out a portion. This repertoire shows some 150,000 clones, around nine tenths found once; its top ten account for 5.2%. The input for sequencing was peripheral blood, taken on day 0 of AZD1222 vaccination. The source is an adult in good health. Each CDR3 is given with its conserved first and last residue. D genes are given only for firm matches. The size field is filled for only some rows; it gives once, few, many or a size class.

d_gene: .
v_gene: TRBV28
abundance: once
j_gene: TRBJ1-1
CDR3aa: CASSFGGRVEAFF
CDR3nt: TGTGCCAGCAGTTTCGGGGGGCGCGTTGAAGCTTTCTTT

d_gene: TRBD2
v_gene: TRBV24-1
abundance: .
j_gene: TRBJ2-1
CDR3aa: CATNGRGKSSYNEQFF
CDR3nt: TGTGCCACCAATGGGAGGGGAAAGAGCTCCTACAATGAGCAGTTCTTC

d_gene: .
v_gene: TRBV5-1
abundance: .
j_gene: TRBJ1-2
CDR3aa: CASSLISGGSYGYTF
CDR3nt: TGCGCCAGCAGCTTGATATCCGGGGGAAGCTATGGCTACACCTTC

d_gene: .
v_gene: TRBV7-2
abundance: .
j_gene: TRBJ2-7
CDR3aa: CASSLPPTEITTYEQYF
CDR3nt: TGTGCCAGCAGCTTACCTCCGACAGAGATAACGACCTACGAGCAGTACTTC

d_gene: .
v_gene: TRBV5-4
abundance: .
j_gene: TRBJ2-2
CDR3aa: CASSLAGSNTGELFF
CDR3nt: TGTGCCAGCAGCTTGGCGGGGTCGAACACCGGGGAGCTGTTTTTT

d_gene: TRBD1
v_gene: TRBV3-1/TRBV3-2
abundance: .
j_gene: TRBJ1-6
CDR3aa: CASSQDDRGRSPLHF
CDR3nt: TGTGCCAGCAGCCAAGATGACAGGGGAAGGTCACCCCTCCACTTT

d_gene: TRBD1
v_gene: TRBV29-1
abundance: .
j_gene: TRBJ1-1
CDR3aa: CSVEVGQGLTEAFF
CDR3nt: TGCAGCGTTGAAGTAGGACAGGGTCTCACTGAAGCTTTCTTT

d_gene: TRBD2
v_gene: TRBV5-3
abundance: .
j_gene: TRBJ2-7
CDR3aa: CARSVLGGRVEQQYF
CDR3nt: TGTGCCAGAAGCGTTCTTGGGGGGAGGGTAGAGCAGCAGTACTTC

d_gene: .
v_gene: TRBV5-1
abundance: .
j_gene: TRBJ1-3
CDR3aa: CASSLEQGNTIYF
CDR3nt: TGCGCCAGCAGCTTGGAACAGGGAAACACCATATATTTT

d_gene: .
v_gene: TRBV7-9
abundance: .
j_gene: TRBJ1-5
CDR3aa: CASTMRGNQPQHF
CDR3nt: TGTGCCAGCACCATGAGAGGGAATCAGCCCCAGCATTTT

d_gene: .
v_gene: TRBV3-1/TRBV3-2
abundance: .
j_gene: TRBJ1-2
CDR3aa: CASSLRTTQRGYTF
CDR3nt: TGTGCCAGCAGCCTCCGGACAACTCAAAGGGGCTACACCTTC

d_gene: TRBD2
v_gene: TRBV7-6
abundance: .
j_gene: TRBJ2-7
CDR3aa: CASSLPGSGIYEQYF
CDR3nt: TGTGCCAGCAGCTTACCAGGGAGCGGGATTTACGAGCAGTACTTC

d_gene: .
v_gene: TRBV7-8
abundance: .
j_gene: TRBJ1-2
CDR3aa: CASSRTPRGNYGYTF
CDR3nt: TGTGCCAGCAGCCGAACCCCCCGAGGGAACTATGGCTACACCTTC

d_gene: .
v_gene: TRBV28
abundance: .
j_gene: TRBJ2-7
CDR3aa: CASSLFRPPYEQYF
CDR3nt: TGTGCCAGCAGTTTATTCAGACCCCCCTACGAGCAGTACTTC

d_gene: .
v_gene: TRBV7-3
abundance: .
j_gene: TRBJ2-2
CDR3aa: CASSLDATGELFF
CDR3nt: TGTGCCAGCAGCTTGGACGCGACCGGGGAGCTGTTTTTT

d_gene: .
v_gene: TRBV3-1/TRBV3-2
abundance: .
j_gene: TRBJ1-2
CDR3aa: CASSQEGAGGYTF
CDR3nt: TGTGCCAGCAGCCAAGAGGGGGCAGGTGGCTACACCTTC

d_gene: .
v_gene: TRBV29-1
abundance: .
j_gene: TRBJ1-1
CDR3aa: CSVEQGRRNTEAFF
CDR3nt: TGCAGCGTTGAACAGGGCAGGCGGAACACTGAAGCTTTCTTT

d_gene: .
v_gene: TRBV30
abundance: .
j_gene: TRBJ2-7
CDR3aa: CAWSSILRDSSREQYF
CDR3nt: TGTGCCTGGAGTTCAATCCTCCGGGACTCATCCCGCGAGCAGTACTTC

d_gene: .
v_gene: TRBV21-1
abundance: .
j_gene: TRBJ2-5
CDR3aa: CASSKGISETQYF
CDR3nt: TGTGCCAGCAGCAAGGGCATATCAGAGACCCAGTACTTC

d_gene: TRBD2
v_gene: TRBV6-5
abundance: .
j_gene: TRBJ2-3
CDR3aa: CASSYQTSGGADTQYF
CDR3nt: TGTGCCAGCAGTTACCAGACTAGCGGGGGGGCAGATACGCAGTATTTT

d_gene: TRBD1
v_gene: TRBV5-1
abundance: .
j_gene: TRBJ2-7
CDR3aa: CASSLGATGTGPYEQYF
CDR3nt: TGCGCCAGCAGCTTGGGGGCAACCGGGACAGGACCCTACGAGCAGTACTTC

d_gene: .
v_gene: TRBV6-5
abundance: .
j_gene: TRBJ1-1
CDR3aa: CASSIRRGGGTEAFF
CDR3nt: TGTGCCAGCAGTATACGCAGGGGAGGTGGGACTGAAGCTTTCTTT

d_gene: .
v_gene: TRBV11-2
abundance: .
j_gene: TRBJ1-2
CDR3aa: CASSLEAGAHGYTF
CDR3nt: TGTGCCAGCAGCTTAGAGGCAGGGGCCCATGGCTACACCTTC

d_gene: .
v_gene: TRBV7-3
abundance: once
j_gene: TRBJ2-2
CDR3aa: CASSTTRDRGGELFF
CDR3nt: TGTGCCAGCAGCACTACCCGGGATAGGGGCGGGGAGCTGTTTTTT

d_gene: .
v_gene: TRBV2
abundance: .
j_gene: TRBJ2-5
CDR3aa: CASKSDQETQYF
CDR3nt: TGTGCCAGCAAGTCGGACCAAGAGACCCAGTACTTC

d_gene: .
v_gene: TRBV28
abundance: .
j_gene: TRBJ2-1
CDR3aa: CASSLYPSGRGNEQFF
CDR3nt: TGTGCCAGCAGTTTATATCCCTCGGGGCGAGGGAATGAGCAGTTCTTC

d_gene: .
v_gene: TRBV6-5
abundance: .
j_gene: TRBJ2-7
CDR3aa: CASSYIQGVGEQYF
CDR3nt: TGTGCCAGCAGTTACATACAGGGTGTAGGCGAGCAGTACTTC

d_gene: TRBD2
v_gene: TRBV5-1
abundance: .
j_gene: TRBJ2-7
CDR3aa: CASSLVPAGAEQYF
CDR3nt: TGCGCCAGCAGCTTGGTGCCAGCGGGGGCCGAGCAGTACTTC

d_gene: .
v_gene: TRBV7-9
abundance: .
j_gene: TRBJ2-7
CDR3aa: CASSLDGLSYEQYF
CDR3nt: TGTGCCAGCAGCTTAGACGGACTATCCTACGAGCAGTACTTC

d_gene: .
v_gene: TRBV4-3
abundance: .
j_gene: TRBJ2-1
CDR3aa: CASSTRPLSNEQFF
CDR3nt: TGCGCCAGCAGCACGCGCCCTTTAAGCAATGAGCAGTTCTTC

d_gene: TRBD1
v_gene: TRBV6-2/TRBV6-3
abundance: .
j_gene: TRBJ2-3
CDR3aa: CASSYRTGGEDTQYF
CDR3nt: TGTGCCAGCAGTTACCGGACAGGGGGAGAGGATACGCAGTATTTT

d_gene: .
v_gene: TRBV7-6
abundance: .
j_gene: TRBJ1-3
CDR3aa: CASSLGAGRTSYSGNTIYF
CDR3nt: TGTGCCAGCAGCTTAGGGGCTGGACGGACGAGCTACTCTGGAAACACCATATATTTT

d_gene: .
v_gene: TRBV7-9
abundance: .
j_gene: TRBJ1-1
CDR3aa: CASSLGTVMNTEAFF
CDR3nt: TGTGCCAGCAGCTTAGGGACAGTAATGAACACTGAAGCTTTCTTT

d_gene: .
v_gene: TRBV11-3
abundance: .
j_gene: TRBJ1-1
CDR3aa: CASSSLTETFF
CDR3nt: TGTGCCAGCAGCTCCCTGACAGAAACTTTCTTT

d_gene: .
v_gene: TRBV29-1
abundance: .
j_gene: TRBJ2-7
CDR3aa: CSVGRGNLIPYEQYF
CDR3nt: TGCAGCGTGGGCAGGGGAAATCTAATCCCCTACGAGCAGTACTTC

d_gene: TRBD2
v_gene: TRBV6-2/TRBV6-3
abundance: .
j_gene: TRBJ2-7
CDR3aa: CASSERVAGSYEQYF
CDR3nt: TGTGCCAGCAGCGAGAGAGTAGCGGGGTCCTACGAGCAGTACTTC

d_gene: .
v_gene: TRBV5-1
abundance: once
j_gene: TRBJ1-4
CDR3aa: CASSLTGTLNEKLFF
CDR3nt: TGCGCCAGCAGCTTGACCGGGACTCTTAATGAAAAACTGTTTTTT

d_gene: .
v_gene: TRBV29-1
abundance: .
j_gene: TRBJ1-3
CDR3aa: CSAVAPSGNTIYF
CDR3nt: TGCAGCGCCGTAGCTCCCTCTGGAAACACCATATATTTT

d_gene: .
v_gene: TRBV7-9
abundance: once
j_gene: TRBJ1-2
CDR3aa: CASSPRGSSYGYTF
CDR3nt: TGTGCCAGCAGCCCCCGGGGGTCTTCCTATGGCTACACCTTC

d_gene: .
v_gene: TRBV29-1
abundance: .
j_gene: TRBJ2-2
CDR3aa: CSVEETVPGELFF
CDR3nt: TGCAGCGTTGAGGAGACAGTTCCCGGGGAGCTGTTTTTT

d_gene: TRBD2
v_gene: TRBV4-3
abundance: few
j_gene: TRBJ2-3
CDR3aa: CASSQKGLSGRGDTQYF
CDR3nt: TGCGCCAGCAGCCAAAAAGGACTGAGCGGGAGGGGGGATACGCAGTATTTT